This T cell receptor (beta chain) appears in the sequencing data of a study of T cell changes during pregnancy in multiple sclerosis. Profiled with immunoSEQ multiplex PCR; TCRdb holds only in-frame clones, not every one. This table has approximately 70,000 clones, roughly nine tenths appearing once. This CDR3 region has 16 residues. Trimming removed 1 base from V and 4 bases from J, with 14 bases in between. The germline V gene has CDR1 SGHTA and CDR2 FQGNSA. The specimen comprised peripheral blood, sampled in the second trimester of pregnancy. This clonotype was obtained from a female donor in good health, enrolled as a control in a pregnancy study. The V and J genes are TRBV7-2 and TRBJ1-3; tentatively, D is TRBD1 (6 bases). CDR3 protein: CASSLVTGLNGNTIYF. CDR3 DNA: TGTGCCAGCAGCTTAGTAACAGGGTTGAACGGAAACACCATATATTTT.